A single sample gave rise to the 3 T cell receptor beta chains below, sequenced in a study of T cells in localized non-small cell lung cancer. Some clones are missing from TCRdb's copy, which holds only in-frame ones; the method was immunoSEQ multiplex PCR. The sample lists under 95,000 clones, about 84% occurring once. This specimen consisted of peripheral blood, obtained before any cancer treatment. These receptors all come from an older female donor with stage I lung adenocarcinoma.

V and J are TRBV28 and TRBJ1-1; tentatively, D is TRBD1 (5 bases). The CDR3 covers 14 residues. Per germline, CDR1 MDHEN and CDR2 SYDVKM. V gave up 5 bases and J gave up 3 bases, with 13 bases separating them. The CDR3 DNA reads TGTGCCAGCAGTCCCCAAAGGGGTTACACTGAAGCTTTCTTT. Amino acids: CASSPQRGYTEAFF.

Only one count was recorded for this clone. The chain recombines TRBV7-3 with TRBJ2-5; TRBD2 agrees at 13 bases. V lost 2 bases and J lost 5; bases outside the gene matches: 2. This CDR3 has 15 residues. Germline V gene data show CDR1 as SGHTA and CDR2 as FQGTGA. The CDR3 DNA follows: TGTGCCAGCAGCTTAGGACTAGCGGGGGTGGAGACCCAGTACTTC. Translated: CASSLGLAGVETQYF.

The chain recombines TRBV27 with TRBJ2-2; either TRBD1 or TRBD2 may fit D (5 bases each). The V gene's germline CDR1 is MNHEY and CDR2 SMNVEV (reference sequence). Trimming removed 4 bases at V and 8 bases at J, with 14 bases between. The CDR3 runs to 14 residues. The CDR3 DNA is TGTGCCAGCAGTTGGTCTTTGAGGGGAGGGGAGCTGTTTTTT. It yields the protein CASSWSLRGGELFF.